This TCR beta chain came from a study of T cell changes during pregnancy in multiple sclerosis. Germline trimming cut 5 bases from V and 1 base from J; bases unmatched to any gene: 6. CDR3 length equals 15 residues. Germline CDR1 reads LNHDA; CDR2 reads SQIVND (reference sequence). Generated by immunoSEQ multiplex PCR, the TCRdb table keeps only in-frame clones and is missing some. The table shows over 30,000 clones, with 85% to 90% occurring only once. The sample here was CD8+ T cells from peripheral blood mononuclear cells, taken in the third trimester of pregnancy. This rearrangement joins TRBV19 to TRBJ1-1; 8 bases are shared with TRBD1. The source of this sequence is a female donor with multiple sclerosis, enrolled in a pregnancy study. The CDR3 DNA reads TGTGCCAGTAGTTTAGGACAGGGATGGAACACTGAAGCTTTCTTT. This gives the protein CASSLGQGWNTEAFF. The whole variable domain, filled in from reference TRBV19 and TRBJ1-1, reads DGGITQSPKYLFRKEGQNVTLSCEQNLNHDAMYWYRQDPGQGLRLIYYSQIVNDFQKGDIAEGYSVSREKKESFPLTVTSAQKNPTAFYLCASSLGQGWNTEAFFGQGTRLTVV.